The 5 T cell receptor beta chains below come from one sample, sequenced in a study of blood T cell repertoires in COVID-19. Profiling relied on immunoSEQ multiplex PCR, and the TCRdb table lists in-frame clones only, not all of them. The sample has 150,000 to 200,000 clones; around 79% are singletons. The sample consisted of peripheral blood. Receptor source: a woman in her thirties or forties with COVID-19, enrolled during active disease.

The chain recombines TRBV7-9 with TRBJ1-3; D is unresolved. Germline loops: CDR1 SEHNR, CDR2 FQNEAQ (reference sequence). This CDR3 is 15 amino acids long. V dropped 2 bases and J dropped 4 bases, with 12 bases sitting between them. The CDR3 sequence: CASSLYGSGGNTIYF. CDR3 DNA: TGTGCCAGCAGCTTATATGGGTCGGGAGGAAACACCATATATTTT.

This clone was found once. The chain carries TRBV7-2 and TRBJ2-5; 8 bases line up with TRBD1. Germline V gene data show CDR1 as SGHTA and CDR2 as FQGNSA. Trimming cost V 3 bases and J 1 base; bases outside gene matches: 1. The CDR3 totals 14 residues. Written as DNA, the CDR3 is TGTGCCAGCAGCTTTACAGGGGGCCAAGAGACCCAGTACTTC. Translated, it gives CASSFTGGQETQYF.

There are a few counts of this clone. This chain connects TRBV10-1 to TRBJ1-1; tentative D call: TRBD1 (6 bases). The CDR3 is made up of 14 amino acids. Trimming removed 6 bases from V and 1 base from J, with 12 bases in between. Germline V gives CDR1 WNHNN, CDR2 SYGVQD (reference sequence). As DNA, the CDR3 is TGCGCCAGCAGCAAAACACAGGGGAACACTGAAGCTTTCTTT. It specifies CASSKTQGNTEAFF.

The chain carries TRBV11-3 and TRBJ2-3; no reliable D call. The germline gives CDR1 SGHNT, CDR2 YENEEA. The CDR3 totals 14 residues. Deletions cut 1 base from V and 1 base from J, with 6 bases between. CDR3 sequence: CASSLGVRTDTQYF. The CDR3 DNA sequence: TGTGCCAGCAGCTTAGGAGTCCGCACAGATACGCAGTATTTT.

The chain combines TRBV5-1 with TRBJ1-1; 7 bases fit TRBD1. The germline V gene encodes CDR1 SGHRS and CDR2 YFSETQ. The length of the CDR3 is 15 residues. J lost 0 bases, V lost 6 bases, and 8 bases had no gene match. CDR3 loop: CASTRQGEMNTEAFF. The DNA of the CDR3 is TGCGCCAGCACAAGACAGGGCGAGATGAACACTGAAGCTTTCTTT.